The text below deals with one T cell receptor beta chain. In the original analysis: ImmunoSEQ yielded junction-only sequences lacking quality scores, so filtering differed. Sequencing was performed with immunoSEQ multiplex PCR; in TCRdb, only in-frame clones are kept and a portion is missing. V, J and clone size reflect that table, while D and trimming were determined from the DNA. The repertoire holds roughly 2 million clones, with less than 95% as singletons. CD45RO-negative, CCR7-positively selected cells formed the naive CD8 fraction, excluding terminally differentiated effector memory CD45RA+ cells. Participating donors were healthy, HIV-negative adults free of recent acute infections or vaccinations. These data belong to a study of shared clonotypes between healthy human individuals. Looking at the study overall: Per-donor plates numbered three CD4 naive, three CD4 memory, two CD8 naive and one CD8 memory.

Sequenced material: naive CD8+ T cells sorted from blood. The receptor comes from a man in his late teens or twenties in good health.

This CDR3 is CASSQEPGPASNEQFF. CDR3 DNA: TGCGCCAGCAGCCAAGAACCAGGGCCAGCAAGCAATGAGCAGTTCTTC. This rearrangement joins TRBV4-3 to TRBJ2-1; D may be TRBD1 (5 bases). Germline lookup yields CDR1 LGHNA and CDR2 YSLEER. The length of the CDR3 is 16 residues. The V gene lost 0 bases and the J gene lost 6 bases, with 15 bases spanning the gap.